What follows are 22 T cell receptor beta chains derived from one specimen sequenced in a study of T cell clones after liver transplantation. Profiling relied on immunoSEQ multiplex PCR, and the TCRdb table lists in-frame clones only, not all of them. The table shows tens of thousands of clones, with under 90% occurring only once. Here the sequenced sample was CD4+ T cells from blood, taken 12 months after liver transplant. These receptors originate from a human patient who received a liver transplant. Some T cells may be transferred from the graft donor.

The chain combines TRBV5-8 with TRBJ1-3, with D hard to call. Trimming stripped 2 bases from V and 2 bases from J, with 11 bases between. Germline V gene lookup returns CDR1 SGHTS and CDR2 YDEGEE. The CDR3 loop spans 15 amino acids. CDR3 region: CASSFAIGAGNTIYF. CDR3 bases: TGTGCCAGCAGCTTCGCAATCGGGGCTGGAAACACCATATATTTT.

The rearrangement uses TRBV18 and TRBJ2-5, with TRBD2 matching over 8 bases. Germline CDR1 reads KGHSH; CDR2 reads LQKENI. The CDR3 loop spans 14 amino acids. V dropped 6 bases and J dropped 2; count of bases not matched to a gene: 5. The CDR3 nucleotides are TGTGCCAGCTCCCAACTAGCGGATCAAGAGACCCAGTACTTC. This encodes CASSQLADQETQYF. Together with reference TRBV18 and TRBJ2-5, the CDR3 gives the full variable domain: NAGVMQNPRHLVRRRGQEARLRCSPMKGHSHVYWYRQLPEEGLKFMVYLQKENIIDESGMPKERFSAEFPKEGPSILRIQQVVRGDSAAYFCASSQLADQETQYFGPGTRLLVL.

The chain recombines TRBV5-4 with TRBJ2-3; TRBD2 matches at 10 bases. This CDR3 has 17 amino acids. Trimming cost V 2 bases and J 5 bases; bases outside gene matches: 11. Per the germline V gene, CDR1 is SGHNT and CDR2 is YYREEE (reference sequence). For the CDR3, the DNA is TGTGCCAGCAGCTTCAAAGCGGGAGGGACCCCCCGAGATACGCAGTATTTT. Protein product: CASSFKAGGTPRDTQYF.

The chain combines TRBV23-1 with TRBJ2-5; TRBD2 agrees at 12 bases. TRBV23-1 is an ORF; its function is uncertain. This CDR3 is 18 amino acids long. The ends lost 2 bases at V and 5 bases at J; junction bases unmatched: 12. The CDR3 spells CASSQPARLAGGPETQYF. The CDR3 DNA reads TGCGCCAGCAGTCAACCCGCGAGGCTAGCGGGAGGGCCTGAGACCCAGTACTTC.

The gene calls are TRBV5-1 and TRBJ1-2, with TRBD1 matching over 7 bases. The V and J ends lost 4 bases and 4 bases, in that order; junction bases with no gene match: 7. The CDR3 contains 14 residues. CDR1 and CDR2 (germline): SGHRS, YFSETQ. The CDR3 loop is CASSRGTAVYGYTF. The CDR3 nucleotides read TGCGCCAGCAGCCGCGGGACAGCCGTCTATGGCTACACCTTC.

A remark on this clone: The same CDR3 is also encoded by other DNA sequences in this sample. The chain combines TRBV29-1 with TRBJ2-5, with a tentative D call TRBD2 (5 bases). The CDR3 spans 13 residues. The germline V gene encodes CDR1 SQVTM and CDR2 ANQGSEA. The germline V and J ends were trimmed by 6 bases and 1 base, with 12 bases remaining between them. This CDR3 is CSVLGDGQETQYF. The CDR3 DNA sequence: TGCAGCGTCTTGGGAGACGGCCAAGAGACCCAGTACTTC.

Here the CDR3 DNA reads TGTGCCAGCAGTTTACGACAGGGTAGGGGAGAAGAGACCCAGTACTTC. Translating it yields CASSLRQGRGEETQYF. The chain joins TRBV28 to TRBJ2-5; 7 nucleotides line up with TRBD1. Germline-derived CDR1 and CDR2 are MDHEN and SYDVKM. V shed 2 bases, J shed 3 bases, and the junction held 9 bases outside the gene matches. This CDR3 spans 16 amino acids.

The chain joins TRBV11-2 to TRBJ2-1; TRBD1 is a possible D gene (6 bases). The CDR3 contains 14 residues. V was trimmed by 5 bases and J by 4 bases, leaving 12 bases between them. Germline V gene lookup returns CDR1 SGHAT and CDR2 FQNNGV. In nucleotides, the CDR3 is TGTGCCAGCAGCCTTGGACAGTATTACAATGAGCAGTTCTTC. As protein: CASSLGQYYNEQFF.

The gene calls are TRBV19 and TRBJ2-7, with unresolved D. Germline-derived CDR1 and CDR2 are LNHDA and SQIVND (reference sequence). The CDR3 loop spans 13 amino acids. V was trimmed by 11 bases and J by 0 bases, leaving 14 bases between them. In DNA form, the CDR3 reads TGTGCCTCGAGCAGGACCTTCTCCTACGAGCAGTACTTC. Its translation: CASSRTFSYEQYF.

The CDR3 DNA sequence: TGTGCCAGCAGTTTAACCCATCAGCCCCAGCATTTT. It encodes CASSLTHQPQHF. V gene TRBV28 combines with J gene TRBJ1-5; D is unresolved. In germline, CDR1 is MDHEN, CDR2 SYDVKM. V was trimmed by 2 bases and J by 5 bases, leaving 4 bases between them. The CDR3 covers 12 residues.

This clone has just one count. The chain uses TRBV29-1 and TRBJ2-5, with D unresolved. Germline CDR1 SQVTM, CDR2 ANQGSEA. V was shortened by 4 bases and J by 1 base, with 4 bases between the two germline ends. This CDR3 region has 11 residues. The CDR3 loop reads CSVATQETQYF. In nucleotides, the CDR3 is TGCAGCGTTGCAACCCAAGAGACCCAGTACTTC.

V and J are TRBV7-3 and TRBJ2-2; a weak D match, TRBD1 (7 bases). Germline lookup yields CDR1 SGHTA and CDR2 FQGTGA. The CDR3 covers 14 residues. Trimming left V 5 bases short and J 4 bases short, with 11 bases between. In DNA, the CDR3 is TGTGCCAGCAGCCCCCAGGGGGGCACCGGGGAGCTGTTTTTT. Translating gives CASSPQGGTGELFF.

To note about this clone: In the same sample, other DNA sequences code for this CDR3. The chain uses TRBV18 and TRBJ1-1, with unresolved D. Germline CDR1 is KGHSH and CDR2 is LQKENI. This CDR3 region has 15 residues. V lost 1 base to trimming and J lost 1 base, with 10 bases between them. CDR3 region: CASSPLGGRNTEAFF. The CDR3 coding sequence is TGTGCCAGCTCACCACTGGGTGGTAGGAACACTGAAGCTTTCTTT.

CDR3 loop: CASSLNELEQYF. The DNA for the CDR3 is TGTGCCAGCAGCTTAAATGAACTCGAGCAGTACTTC. The V gene is TRBV7-9, the J gene TRBJ2-7; D is ambiguous. The CDR3 totals 12 residues. The germline gives CDR1 SEHNR, CDR2 FQNEAQ (reference sequence). Trimming took off 2 bases at V and 6 bases at J, with 8 bases between the two ends. The entire variable domain, with the rest obtained from reference TRBV7-9 and TRBJ2-7, is as follows: DTGVSQNPRHKITKRGQNVTFRCDPISEHNRLYWYRQTLGQGPEFLTYFQNEAQLEKSRLLSDRFSAERPKGSFSTLEIQRTEQGDSAMYLCASSLNELEQYFGPGTRLTVT.

V and J are TRBV28 and TRBJ2-7; D is perhaps TRBD1 or TRBD2 (6 bases each). V lost 6 bases to trimming and J lost 3 bases, with 15 bases between them. Germline CDR1 MDHEN, CDR2 SYDVKM. The CDR3 is made up of 14 amino acids. The DNA of the CDR3 is TGTGCCAGCAGGGTCGGAGGGGACAACTACGAGCAGTACTTC. Translation gives CASRVGGDNYEQYF. The whole variable domain, filled in from reference TRBV28 and TRBJ2-7, reads DVKVTQSSRYLVKRTGEKVFLECVQDMDHENMFWYRQDPGLGLRLIYFSYDVKMKEKGDIPEGYSVSREKKERFSLILESASTNQTSMYLCASRVGGDNYEQYFGPGTRLTVT.

The J gene is TRBJ1-1, the V gene TRBV11-1, with D maybe TRBD1 (5 bases). There are 13 residues in the CDR3. The V and J ends lost 5 bases and 0 bases respectively, with 7 bases between them. Germline CDR1 SGHAT, CDR2 FQDESV (reference sequence). The CDR3 loop is CASSMGVNTEAFF. The CDR3 DNA reads as TGTGCCAGCAGCATGGGGGTGAACACTGAAGCTTTCTTT.

The V call is TRBV9, the J call TRBJ1-2; D remains unclear. Trimming shortened V by 4 bases and J by 2 bases, and 9 bases separated the two germline ends. The CDR3 is 13 residues long. Germline loops: CDR1 SGDLS, CDR2 YYNGEE. The CDR3 region is CASSPDGNYGYTF. As DNA, the CDR3 is TGTGCCAGCAGCCCGGACGGGAACTATGGCTACACCTTC.

The chain has TRBV10-3 and TRBJ2-7; 10 bases agree with TRBD2. The V gene's germline CDR1 is ENHRY and CDR2 SYGVKD. Trimming took 6 bases from V and 0 from J; bases not matched to a gene: 5. CDR3 length: 15 amino acids. The CDR3 loop is CAISEREGSSYEQYF. The CDR3 DNA follows: TGTGCCATCAGCGAGCGGGAGGGTAGCTCCTACGAGCAGTACTTC.

The CDR3 sequence is CASSRDRGRSQPQHF. The CDR3 coding sequence is TGTGCCAGCAGTCGGGACAGGGGGCGATCACAGCCCCAGCATTTT. The chain couples TRBV2 to TRBJ1-5; 12 positions agree with TRBD1. CDR1 and CDR2 (germline): SNHLY, FYNNEI. The CDR3 consists of 15 residues. The junction had 6 bases not matched to a gene; V was cut back by 5 bases and J by 7 bases.

The V and J genes are TRBV7-2 and TRBJ1-5; no clear D. Germline values: CDR1 SGHTA, CDR2 FQGNSA. Deletions cut 4 bases from V and 7 bases from J, with 17 bases between. The CDR3 length is 15 residues. CDR3 nucleotides: TGTGCCAGCAGCTCCGACTATAAGAACGTACAGCCCCAGCATTTT. Translating it yields CASSSDYKNVQPQHF.

This CDR3 reads CASRPRGQFPNEKLFF. CDR3 in DNA: TGTGCCAGCAGACCAAGGGGGCAATTCCCTAATGAAAAACTGTTTTTT. The chain uses TRBV11-1 and TRBJ1-4; 7 bases agree with TRBD1. The germline gives CDR1 SGHAT, CDR2 FQDESV (reference sequence). This CDR3 spans 16 amino acids. With 6 bases clipped from V and 3 bases from J, the junction kept 10 bases outside the gene matches.

The chain is built from TRBV9 and TRBJ2-2, with no clear D. This CDR3 is 15 amino acids long. Trimming pared 0 bases from V and 4 bases from J, leaving 10 bases between. Germline CDR1 SGDLS, CDR2 YYNGEE. CDR3 bases: TGTGCCAGCAGCGTAGCGCGGATCGGCACCGGGGAGCTGTTTTTT. Its translation is CASSVARIGTGELFF.